The clone carrying this T cell receptor (beta chain) has just one count. Its target is not known. In the PCR, 60 Vbeta and 13 Jbeta primers were used. TCRdb keeps only in-frame clones here, not all; method: immunoSEQ multiplex PCR. The profile shows approximately 150,000 clones, roughly 80% of them singletons. This record belongs to a study of cytomegalovirus exposure and HLA in healthy donors. In the study overall: Out of about 170 million T cells, an earlier analysis found some 110 million unique TCR beta sequences in total. Findings of the study overall: TCR beta chain V- and J-gene trimming was linked, in a later analysis, to a missense variant in DCLRE1C. The authors judged a highly shared variant cluster likely a sequencing artifact. A later analysis reportedly found that, within productive TCRs, an Asian-associated ancestry cluster had fewer N-insertions than the mean observed across the roughly 670 donors.

The CDR3 covers 14 residues. V was pared by 7 bases and J by 3 bases, with 12 bases between. Germline CDR1 is WSHSY and CDR2 is SAAADI. The J gene is TRBJ2-2, the V gene TRBV10-2; D may be TRBD2 (6 bases). Sequences were obtained from PBMCs. The clonotype was recovered from a man aged 35 to 55 in good health and CMV-seronegative. CDR3 amino acids: CASKSGGDTGELFF. For the CDR3, the DNA is TGCGCCAGCAAATCCGGAGGGGACACCGGGGAGCTGTTTTTT.